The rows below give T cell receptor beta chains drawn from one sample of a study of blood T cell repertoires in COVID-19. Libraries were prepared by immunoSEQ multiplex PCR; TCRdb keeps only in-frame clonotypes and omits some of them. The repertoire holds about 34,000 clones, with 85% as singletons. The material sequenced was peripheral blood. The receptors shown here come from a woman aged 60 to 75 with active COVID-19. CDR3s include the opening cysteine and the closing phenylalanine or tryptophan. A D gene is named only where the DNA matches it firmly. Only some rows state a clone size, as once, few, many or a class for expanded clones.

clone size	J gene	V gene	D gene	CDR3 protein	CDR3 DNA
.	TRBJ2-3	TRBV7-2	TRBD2	CASSPRGGGSVGTQYF	TGTGCCAGCAGCCCCAGGGGCGGGGGGTCGGTAGGTACGCAGTATTTT
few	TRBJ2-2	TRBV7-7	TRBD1	CASSFQQGATGELFF	TGTGCCAGCAGCTTTCAACAGGGGGCAACCGGGGAGCTGTTTTTT
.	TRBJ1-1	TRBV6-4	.	CASSDSGGAAFF	TGTGCCAGCAGTGACTCAGGAGGGGCGGCTTTCTTT
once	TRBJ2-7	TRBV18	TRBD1	CASSQSQGAAYEQYF	TGTGCCAGCTCACAATCACAGGGGGCCGCCTACGAGCAGTACTTC
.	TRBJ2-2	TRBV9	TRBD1	CASSADRGIGELFF	TGTGCCAGCAGCGCAGACAGGGGAATCGGGGAGCTGTTTTTT
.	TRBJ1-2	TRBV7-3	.	CAIPMGASGYTF	TGTGCCATACCTATGGGAGCAAGTGGCTACACCTTC
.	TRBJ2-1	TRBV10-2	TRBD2	CASNPTIAGEQFF	TGCGCCAGCAACCCTACTATAGCGGGCGAGCAGTTCTTC
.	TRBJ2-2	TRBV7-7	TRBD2	CASSAGLAGTGELFF	TGTGCCAGCAGCGCGGGACTAGCGGGGACCGGGGAGCTGTTTTTT
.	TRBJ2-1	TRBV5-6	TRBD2	CASSNSGGAVSYNEQFF	TGTGCCAGCAGCAATAGCGGGGGGGCCGTATCCTACAATGAGCAGTTCTTC
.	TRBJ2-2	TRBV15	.	CATSRARGNTGELFF	TGTGCCACCAGCAGAGCTCGCGGGAACACCGGGGAGCTGTTTTTT
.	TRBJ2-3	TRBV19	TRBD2	CASSMGSSGRLDTQYF	TGTGCCAGTAGTATGGGGTCTAGCGGGAGACTAGATACGCAGTATTTT
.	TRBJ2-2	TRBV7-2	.	CASSLSGTINTGELFF	TGTGCCAGCAGCTTAAGTGGGACAATTAACACCGGGGAGCTGTTTTTT
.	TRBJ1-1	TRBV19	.	CASMGQVKSEAFF	TGTGCCAGTATGGGGCAGGTCAAGAGTGAAGCTTTCTTT
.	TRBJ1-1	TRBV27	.	CASRPTGGEAFF	TGTGCCAGCAGACCGACGGGGGGCGAGGCTTTCTTT
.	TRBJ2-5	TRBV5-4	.	CASSFGGLETQYF	TGTGCCAGCAGCTTCGGGGGTTTGGAGACCCAGTACTTC
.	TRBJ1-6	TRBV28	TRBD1	CASSLTGDNSPLHF	TGTGCCAGCAGTTTGACAGGGGACAATTCACCCCTCCACTTT